The clone carrying this T cell receptor (beta chain) was observed many times. Its antigen is not known. The data derive from a study of T cells after posttransplantation cyclophosphamide. Points from the study as a whole: Recipient CMV seropositivity and CMV reactivation strongly tracked TRB clonality. Skin or GI-infiltrating T cells shared few TRB sequences with blood.

CDR3 length: 13 residues. Trimming stripped 3 bases from V and 1 base from J, with 6 bases between. Here immunoSEQ multiplex PCR was the method, and the copy in TCRdb shows in-frame clones only, minus some. The sample offers about 3,100 clones and no singletons, the top ten holding 25% to 35%. Cyclophosphamide on days +3 and +4 followed busulfan-fludarabine conditioning and a marrow graft. This clonotype originated in a male patient in his thirties who received an allogeneic stem cell transplant from a related donor, was CMV-positive, and had acute GVHD only. Part of the T cell pool may stem from the graft donor. J is TRBJ1-1 and V is TRBV12-3 or TRBV12-4; no clear D gene. Specimen: PBMCs, collected after allogeneic stem cell transplant with posttransplant cyclophosphamide. In DNA form, the CDR3 reads TGTGCCAGCAGTTTGTATAGGAACACTGAAGCTTTCTTT. Its translation is CASSLYRNTEAFF.